This T cell receptor beta chain emerged from a study of cytomegalovirus exposure and HLA in healthy donors. Study-level points and caveats: Reportedly, diagnosis of cytomegalovirus status by the classifier showed high specificity and sensitivity. Association of about 17,000 TCR beta sequences with HLA alleles was found at 0.05 false discovery rate in a later analysis.

Researchers ran the PCR with 60 Vbeta and 13 Jbeta primers. Produced via immunoSEQ multiplex PCR; TCRdb's table is partial and in-frame only. This table holds 120,000 to 150,000 clones, 79% found once. About this clone: No antigen is known for it. The sample carries other DNA sequences with the same CDR3.

Germline-derived CDR1 and CDR2 are SGHDT and YYEEEE. The CDR3 spans 14 residues. V lost 0 bases and J 5 bases, leaving 9 bases between the germline ends. This chain connects TRBV5-6 to TRBJ1-5, with D tentatively TRBD1 (6 bases). Sequenced input: PBMCs. This receptor was taken from a woman aged 40 to 50 in good health and CMV-seropositive. CDR3 in amino acids: CASSLVAGDQPQHF. Here the CDR3 DNA reads TGTGCCAGCAGCTTGGTAGCAGGGGATCAGCCCCAGCATTTT.